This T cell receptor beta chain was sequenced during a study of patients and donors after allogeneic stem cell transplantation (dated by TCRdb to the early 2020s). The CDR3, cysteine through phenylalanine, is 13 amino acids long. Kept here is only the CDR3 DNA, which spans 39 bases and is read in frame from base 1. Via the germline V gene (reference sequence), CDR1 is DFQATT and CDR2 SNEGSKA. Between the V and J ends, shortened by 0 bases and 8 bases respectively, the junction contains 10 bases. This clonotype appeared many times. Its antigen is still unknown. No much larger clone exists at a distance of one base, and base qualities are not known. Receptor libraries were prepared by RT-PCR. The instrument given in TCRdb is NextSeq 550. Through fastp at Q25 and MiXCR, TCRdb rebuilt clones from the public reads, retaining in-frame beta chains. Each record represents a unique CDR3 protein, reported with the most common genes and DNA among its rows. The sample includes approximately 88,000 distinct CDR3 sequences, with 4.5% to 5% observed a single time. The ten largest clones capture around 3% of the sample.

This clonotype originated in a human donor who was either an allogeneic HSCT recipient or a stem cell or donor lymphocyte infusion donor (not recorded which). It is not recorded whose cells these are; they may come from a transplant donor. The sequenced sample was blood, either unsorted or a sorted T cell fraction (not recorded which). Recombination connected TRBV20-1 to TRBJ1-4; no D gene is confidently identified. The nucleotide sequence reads TGCAGTGCTAGAGACCCTTTAGGGGAAAAACTGTTTTTT. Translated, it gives CSARDPLGEKLFF.